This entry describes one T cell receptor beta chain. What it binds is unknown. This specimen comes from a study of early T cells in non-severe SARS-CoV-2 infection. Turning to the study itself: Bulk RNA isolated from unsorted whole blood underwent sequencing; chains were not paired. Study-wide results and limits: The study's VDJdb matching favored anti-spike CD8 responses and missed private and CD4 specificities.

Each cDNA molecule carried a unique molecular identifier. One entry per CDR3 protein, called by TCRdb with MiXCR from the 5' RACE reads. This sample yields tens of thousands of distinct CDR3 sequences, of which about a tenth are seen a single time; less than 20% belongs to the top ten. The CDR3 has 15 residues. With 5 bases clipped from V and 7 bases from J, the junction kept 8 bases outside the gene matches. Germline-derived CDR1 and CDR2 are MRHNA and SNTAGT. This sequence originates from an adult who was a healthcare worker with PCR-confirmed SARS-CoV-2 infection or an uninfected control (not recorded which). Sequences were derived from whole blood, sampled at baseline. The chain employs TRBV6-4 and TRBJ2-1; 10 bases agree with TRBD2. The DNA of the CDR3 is TGTGCCAGCAGTCCATGGGCTAGCGGGAGTAATGAGCAGTTCTTC. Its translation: CASSPWASGSNEQFF.